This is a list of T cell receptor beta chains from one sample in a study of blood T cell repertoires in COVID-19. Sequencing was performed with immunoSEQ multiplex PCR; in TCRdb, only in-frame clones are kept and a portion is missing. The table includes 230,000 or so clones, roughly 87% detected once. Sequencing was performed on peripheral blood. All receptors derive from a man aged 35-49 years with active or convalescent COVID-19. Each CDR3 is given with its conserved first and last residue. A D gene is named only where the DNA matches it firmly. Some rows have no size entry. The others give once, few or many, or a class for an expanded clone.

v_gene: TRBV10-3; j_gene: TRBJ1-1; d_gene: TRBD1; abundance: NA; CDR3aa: CAISDRGRVDTEAFF; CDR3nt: TGTGCCATCAGTGACAGGGGGCGTGTGGACACTGAAGCTTTCTTT
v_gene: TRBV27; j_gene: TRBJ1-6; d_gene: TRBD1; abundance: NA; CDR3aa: CASSRRGQYNSPLHF; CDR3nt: TGTGCCAGCAGCAGACGGGGACAGTATAATTCACCCCTCCACTTT
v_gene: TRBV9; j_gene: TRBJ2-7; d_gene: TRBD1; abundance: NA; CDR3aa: CASSVTGTGLYEQYF; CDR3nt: TGTGCCAGCAGCGTCACGGGGACAGGTTTGTACGAGCAGTACTTC
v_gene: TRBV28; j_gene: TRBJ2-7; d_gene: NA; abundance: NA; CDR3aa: CASSIESYEQYF; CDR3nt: TGTGCCAGCAGTATCGAGTCCTACGAGCAGTACTTC
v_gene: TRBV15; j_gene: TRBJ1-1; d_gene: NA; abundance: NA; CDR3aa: CATTRQGPNLNTEAFF; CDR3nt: TGTGCCACCACGCGGCAGGGCCCTAACCTGAACACTGAAGCTTTCTTT
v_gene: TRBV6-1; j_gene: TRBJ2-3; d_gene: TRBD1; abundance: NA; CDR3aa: CASSEFTGGSTDTQYF; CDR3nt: TGTGCCAGCAGTGAGTTCACAGGGGGGAGCACAGATACGCAGTATTTT
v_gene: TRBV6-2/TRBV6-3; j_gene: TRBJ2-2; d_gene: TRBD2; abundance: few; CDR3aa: CASSYISGGADTGELFF; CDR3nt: TGTGCCAGCAGTTATATAAGCGGGGGGGCGGACACCGGGGAGCTGTTTTTT
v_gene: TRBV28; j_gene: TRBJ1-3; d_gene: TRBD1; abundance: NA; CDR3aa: CASSLWTGLASGNTIYF; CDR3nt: TGTGCCAGCAGTTTGTGGACAGGCTTGGCCTCTGGAAACACCATATATTTT
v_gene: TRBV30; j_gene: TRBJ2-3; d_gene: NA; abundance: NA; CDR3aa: CAWGGRTDTQYF; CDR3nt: TGTGCCTGGGGGGGCCGCACAGATACGCAGTATTTT
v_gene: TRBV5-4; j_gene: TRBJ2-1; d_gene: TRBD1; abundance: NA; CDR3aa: CASSLKETGVSFF; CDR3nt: TGTGCCAGCAGCTTAAAAGAGACAGGGGTATCGTTCTTC
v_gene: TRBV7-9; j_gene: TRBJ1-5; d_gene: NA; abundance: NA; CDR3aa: CASTKNAGLNQPQHF; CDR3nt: TGTGCCAGCACCAAAAACGCAGGGCTGAATCAGCCCCAGCATTTT
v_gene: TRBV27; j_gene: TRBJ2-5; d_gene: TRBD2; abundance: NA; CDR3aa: CASTSSGRAEETQYF; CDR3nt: TGTGCCAGCACCTCTAGCGGGAGGGCCGAAGAGACCCAGTACTTC
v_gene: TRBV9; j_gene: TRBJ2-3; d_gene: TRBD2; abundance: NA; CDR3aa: CASSGSGRAVTDTQYF; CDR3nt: TGTGCCAGCAGCGGTAGCGGGAGGGCCGTGACAGATACGCAGTATTTT
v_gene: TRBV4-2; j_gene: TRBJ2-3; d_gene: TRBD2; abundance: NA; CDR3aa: CASSQRLAQETDTQYF; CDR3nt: TGTGCCAGCAGCCAGCGACTAGCGCAAGAGACAGATACGCAGTATTTT
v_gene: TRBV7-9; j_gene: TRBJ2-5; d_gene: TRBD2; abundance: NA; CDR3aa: CASSFSSGRRETQYF; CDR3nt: TGTGCCAGCAGCTTTTCGAGCGGGAGAAGAGAGACCCAGTACTTC
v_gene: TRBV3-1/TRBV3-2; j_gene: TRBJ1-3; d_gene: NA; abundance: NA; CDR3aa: CASSQAASSGNTIYF; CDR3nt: TGTGCCAGCAGCCAGGCGGCGAGCTCTGGAAACACCATATATTTT
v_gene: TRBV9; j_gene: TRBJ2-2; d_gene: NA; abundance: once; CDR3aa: CASSPGGSVFGELFF; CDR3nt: TGTGCCAGCAGCCCTGGAGGGAGCGTGTTCGGGGAGCTGTTTTTT
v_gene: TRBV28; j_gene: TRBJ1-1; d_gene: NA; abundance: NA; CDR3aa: CAISIMNTEAFF; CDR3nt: TGTGCCATCAGTATAATGAACACTGAAGCTTTCTTT
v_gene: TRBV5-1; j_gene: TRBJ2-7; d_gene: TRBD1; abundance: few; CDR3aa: CASSGTDRDEQYF; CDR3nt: TGCGCCAGCAGCGGGACGGACAGGGACGAGCAGTACTTC
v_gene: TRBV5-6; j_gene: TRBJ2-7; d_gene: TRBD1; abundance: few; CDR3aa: CASSLVGQGYEQYF; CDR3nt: TGTGCCAGCAGCTTGGTTGGACAGGGCTACGAGCAGTACTTC
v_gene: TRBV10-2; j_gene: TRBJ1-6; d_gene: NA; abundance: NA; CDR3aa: CASVLRRAPLHF; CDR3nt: TGCGCCAGCGTCCTACGGCGGGCACCCCTCCACTTT
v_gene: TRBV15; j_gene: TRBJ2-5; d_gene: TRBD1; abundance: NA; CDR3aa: CATSRAPDRVETQYF; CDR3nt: TGTGCCACCAGCAGAGCCCCTGACAGGGTAGAGACCCAGTACTTC
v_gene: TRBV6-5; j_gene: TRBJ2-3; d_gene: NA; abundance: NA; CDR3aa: CASSYSMWPGTDTQYF; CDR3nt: TGTGCCAGCAGTTACTCCATGTGGCCAGGGACAGATACGCAGTATTTT
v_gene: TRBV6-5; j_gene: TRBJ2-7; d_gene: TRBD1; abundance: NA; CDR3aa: CASSRDRGSYEQYF; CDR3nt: TGTGCCAGCAGCCGGGACAGGGGTTCCTACGAGCAGTACTTC
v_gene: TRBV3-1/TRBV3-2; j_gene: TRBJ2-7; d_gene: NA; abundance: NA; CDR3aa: CASSREAVSYEQYF; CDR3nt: TGTGCCAGCAGCCGTGAGGCGGTCTCCTACGAGCAGTACTTC
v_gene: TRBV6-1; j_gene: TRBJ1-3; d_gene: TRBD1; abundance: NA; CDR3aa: CASSEGSGGSGNTIYF; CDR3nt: TGTGCCAGCAGTGAGGGTTCAGGGGGAAGTGGAAACACCATATATTTT
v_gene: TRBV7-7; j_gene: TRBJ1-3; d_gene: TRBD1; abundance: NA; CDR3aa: CATGVGNTIYF; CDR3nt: TGTGCGACAGGGGTGGGAAACACCATATATTTT
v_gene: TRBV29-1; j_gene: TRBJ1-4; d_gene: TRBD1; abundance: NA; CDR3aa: CSVGLGQVNEKLFF; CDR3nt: TGCAGCGTTGGTCTCGGACAGGTTAATGAAAAACTGTTTTTT
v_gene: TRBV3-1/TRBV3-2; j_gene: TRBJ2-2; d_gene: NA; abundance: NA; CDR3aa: CASSLEGRHVGELFF; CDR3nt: TGTGCCAGCAGCCTGGAGGGCCGGCATGTCGGGGAGCTGTTTTTT
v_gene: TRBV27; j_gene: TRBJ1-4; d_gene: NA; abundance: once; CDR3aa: CASTGFQGGEKLFF; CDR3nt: TGTGCCAGCACGGGTTTCCAGGGAGGTGAAAAACTGTTTTTT
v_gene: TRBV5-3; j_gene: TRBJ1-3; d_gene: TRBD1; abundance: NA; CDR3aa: CARSFRQGEARGNTIYF; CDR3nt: TGTGCCAGAAGCTTCCGACAGGGTGAGGCGAGAGGAAACACCATATATTTT
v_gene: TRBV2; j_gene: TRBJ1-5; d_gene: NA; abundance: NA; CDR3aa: CASSVEYSNQPQHF; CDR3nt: TGTGCCAGCAGTGTAGAATATAGCAATCAGCCCCAGCATTTT
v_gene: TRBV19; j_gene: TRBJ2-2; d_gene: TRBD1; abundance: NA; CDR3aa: CASTLLSSSTGITGELFF; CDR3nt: TGTGCCAGTACTCTCTTGTCATCTTCGACAGGGATCACCGGGGAGCTGTTTTTT
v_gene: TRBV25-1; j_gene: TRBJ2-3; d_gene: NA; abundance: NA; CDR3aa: CASSDSRSTDTQYF; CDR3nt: TGTGCCAGCAGTGACAGCAGGAGCACAGATACGCAGTATTTT
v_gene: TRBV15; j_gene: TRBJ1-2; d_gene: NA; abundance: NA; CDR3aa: CATSVRGYGYTF; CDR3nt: TGTGCCACCAGCGTCAGGGGCTATGGCTACACCTTC
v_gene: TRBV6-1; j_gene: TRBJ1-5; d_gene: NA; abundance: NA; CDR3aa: CASSEARYSNQPQHF; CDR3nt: TGTGCCAGCAGTGAAGCCAGGTATAGCAATCAGCCCCAGCATTTT
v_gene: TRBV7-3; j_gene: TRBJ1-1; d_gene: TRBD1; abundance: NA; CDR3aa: CASSSPDRVNFNTEAFF; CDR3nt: TGTGCCAGCAGCTCACCCGACAGGGTGAATTTTAACACTGAAGCTTTCTTT
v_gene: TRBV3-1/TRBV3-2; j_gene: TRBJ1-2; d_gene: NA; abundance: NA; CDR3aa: CASSQDQRGFYGYTF; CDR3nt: TGTGCCAGCAGCCAAGATCAGCGTGGGTTCTATGGCTACACCTTC
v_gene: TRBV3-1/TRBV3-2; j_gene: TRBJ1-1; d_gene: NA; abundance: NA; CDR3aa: CASSQGRVEWTEAFF; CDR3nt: TGTGCCAGCAGCCAAGGCAGGGTAGAATGGACTGAAGCTTTCTTT
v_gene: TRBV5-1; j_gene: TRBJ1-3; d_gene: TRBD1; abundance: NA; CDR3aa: CASSPLWATGESGNTIYF; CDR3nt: TGCGCCAGCAGCCCCCTCTGGGCGACAGGGGAGTCCGGAAACACCATATATTTT
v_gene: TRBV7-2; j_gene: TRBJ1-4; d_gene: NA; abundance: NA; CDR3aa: CASSLRGRGEKLFF; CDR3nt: TGTGCCAGCAGCTTGCGGGGCCGTGGGGAAAAACTGTTTTTT
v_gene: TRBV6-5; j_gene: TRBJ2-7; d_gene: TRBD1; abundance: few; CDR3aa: CASSPRGTYEQYF; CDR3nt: TGTGCCAGCAGCCCCAGGGGGACCTACGAGCAGTACTTC
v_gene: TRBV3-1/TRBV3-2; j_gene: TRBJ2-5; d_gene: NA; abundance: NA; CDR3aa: CASSQDVTSPWTQYF; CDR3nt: TGTGCCAGCAGCCAAGACGTCACTTCTCCATGGACCCAGTACTTC
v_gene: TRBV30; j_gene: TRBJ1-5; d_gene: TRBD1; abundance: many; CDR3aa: CAWSRGQIYSNQPQHF; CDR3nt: TGTGCCTGGAGTAGGGGACAGATTTATAGCAATCAGCCCCAGCATTTT
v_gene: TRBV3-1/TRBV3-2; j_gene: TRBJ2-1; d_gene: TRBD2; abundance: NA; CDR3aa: CASSQEGAGAGNEQFF; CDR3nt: TGTGCCAGCAGCCAAGAAGGAGCGGGAGCGGGCAATGAGCAGTTCTTC
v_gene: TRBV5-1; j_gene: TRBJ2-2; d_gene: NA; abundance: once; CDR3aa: CASSLASDTGELFF; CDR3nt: TGCGCCAGCAGCTTGGCTTCGGACACCGGGGAGCTGTTTTTT
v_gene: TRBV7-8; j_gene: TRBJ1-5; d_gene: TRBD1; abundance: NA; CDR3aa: CASSRTGGRDQPQHF; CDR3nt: TGTGCCAGCAGTCGCACAGGGGGCAGGGATCAGCCCCAGCATTTT
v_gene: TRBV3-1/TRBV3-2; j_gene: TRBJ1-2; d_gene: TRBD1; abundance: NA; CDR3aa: CASSHAYSGTAYGYTF; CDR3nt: TGTGCCAGCAGCCATGCTTATTCCGGGACAGCCTATGGCTACACCTTC
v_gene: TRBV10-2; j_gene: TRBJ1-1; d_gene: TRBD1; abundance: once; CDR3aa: CASKPGQGATEAFF; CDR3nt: TGCGCCAGCAAACCGGGACAGGGGGCCACTGAAGCTTTCTTT
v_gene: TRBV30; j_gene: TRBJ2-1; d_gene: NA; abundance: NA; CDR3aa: CAWSSQSYNEQFF; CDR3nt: TGTGCCTGGAGTTCACAGTCCTACAATGAGCAGTTCTTC
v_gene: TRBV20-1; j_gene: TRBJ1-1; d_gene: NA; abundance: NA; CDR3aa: CSVGPEAFF; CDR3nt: TGCAGTGTGGGGCCCGAAGCTTTCTTT
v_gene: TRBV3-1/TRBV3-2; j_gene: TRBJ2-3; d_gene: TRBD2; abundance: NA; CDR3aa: CASSPVSGSGADTQYF; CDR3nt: TGTGCCAGCAGCCCAGTTAGCGGGAGTGGCGCAGATACGCAGTATTTT
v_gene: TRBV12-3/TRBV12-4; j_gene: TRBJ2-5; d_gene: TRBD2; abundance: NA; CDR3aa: CASRGGNQETQYF; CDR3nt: TGTGCCAGCCGGGGGGGGAACCAAGAGACCCAGTACTTC